These 32 T cell receptor beta chains came from one sample sequenced in a study of regulatory T cells in long-lasting Graves disease. Time point indicated: newly diagnosed GD, antithyroid drugs for less than 3 months. Isolated PBMC RNA provided the starting material for the TCR library. With iRepertoire HTBI primers and Arm-PCR of CDR3 regions, TCR beta libraries were built. TCRdb reprocessed the multiplex PCR reads via MiXCR and lists one record per CDR3 protein. The sample shows 250,000 or so distinct CDR3 sequences, roughly a fifth of them seen only once. The sequencing here drew on peripheral blood mononuclear cells (PBMCs), taken at new diagnosis, from a patient treated with antithyroid drugs. The receptors here all came from a female donor with Graves disease.

This chain links TRBV10-3 with TRBJ1-1; TRBD1 matches at 7 bases. The CDR3 contains 14 residues. Per the germline V gene, CDR1 is ENHRY and CDR2 is SYGVKD. Losses at the gene ends were 2 bases for V and 1 base for J; bases not matched to a gene: 1. For the CDR3, the DNA is TGTGCCATCAGTGAGCGACAGGGGAACACTGAAGCTTTCTTT. Translated: CAISERQGNTEAFF.

This clonotype was counted only a few times. CDR3 residues: CASSPAGPNNSPLHF. The CDR3 DNA follows: TGTGCCAGCAGCCCCGCAGGACCTAATAATTCACCCCTCCACTTT. The rearrangement uses TRBV7-2 and TRBJ1-6; D is unresolved. V shed 5 bases and J shed 5 bases, with 13 bases lying between them. The CDR3 loop spans 15 amino acids. Germline V lookup: CDR1 SGHTA, CDR2 FQGNSA.

This clonotype was seen repeatedly, ten times or more. This chain links TRBV20-1 with TRBJ2-7, with a possible D match to TRBD2 (6 bases). This CDR3 comprises 12 residues. Germline V gene data show CDR1 as DFQATT and CDR2 as SNEGSKA (reference sequence). V lost 3 bases and J 5 bases, leaving 11 bases between the germline ends. Here the CDR3 DNA reads TGCAGTGCTAGCTTGGAGGGCGACGAGCAGTACTTC. It codes for CSASLEGDEQYF.

The V gene is TRBV11-2, the J gene TRBJ1-2, with D tentatively TRBD1 (6 bases). The CDR3 covers 14 residues. Germline V gene lookup returns CDR1 SGHAT and CDR2 FQNNGV. Trimming removed 3 bases at V and 7 bases at J, with 15 bases between. DNA for the CDR3: TGTGCCAGCAGCTTTAGCCGTTGGGGGGCTGGCTACACCTTC. Translation gives CASSFSRWGAGYTF. The full variable domain, completed using reference TRBV11-2 and TRBJ1-2, is EAGVAQSPRYKIIEKRQSVAFWCNPISGHATLYWYQQILGQGPKLLIQFQNNGVVDDSQLPKDRFSAERLKGVDSTLKIQPAKLEDSAVYLCASSFSRWGAGYTFGSGTRLTVV.

Turning to this clonotype: A much larger clone is a single base away; this may be a read error. This chain connects TRBV4-1 to TRBJ2-7; 8 nucleotides align to TRBD1. The CDR3 runs 15 residues. Germline V CDR1 and CDR2: MGHRA, YSYEKL. The CDR3 reads CASSHLQGAANEQCF. CDR3 sequence (DNA): TGCGCCAGCAGCCACCTTCAGGGGGCTGCCAACGAGCAGTGCTTC.

With respect to this clonotype: Its ends do not fully match the called genes, so a read error is possible. The rearrangement joins TRBV24-1 to TRBJ2-1, with 8 bases lining up with TRBD2. CDR3 length: 16 residues. Looked up from germline, CDR1 is KGHDR and CDR2 is SFDVKD. The CDR3 reads CATSDRGLDHYNEQLF. CDR3 in DNA: TGTGCCACCAGTGATCGGGGACTAGACCACTACAATGAGCAGCTCTTC.

In this sample, this clonotype turned up many times. The gene calls are TRBV27 and TRBJ2-7, with 8 bases aligning to TRBD2. The V gene's germline CDR1 is MNHEY and CDR2 SMNVEV (reference sequence). This CDR3 region has 14 residues. V lost 0 bases, J lost 6 bases, and 4 bases stayed unmatched. CDR3 nucleotide sequence: TGTGCCAGCAGTTTATCGATGGGACTAGGCGAGCAGTACTTC. This encodes CASSLSMGLGEQYF.

The table lists this clonotype with many counts. This CDR3 is CASSQNRGETQYF. Here the CDR3 DNA reads TGTGCCAGCAGTCAAAACAGGGGGGAGACCCAGTACTTC. The J gene is TRBJ2-5, the V gene TRBV7-6, with TRBD1 matching over 8 bases. Germline values: CDR1 SGHVS, CDR2 FNYEAQ. Losses at the gene ends were 6 bases for V and 5 bases for J; bases not matched to a gene: 5. CDR3 size: 13 residues.

In the case of this clonotype: The junction departs from germline at one end; a sequencing error may be responsible. V usage is TRBV6-1 and J usage is TRBJ2-1; D uncertain. The CDR3 loop spans 12 amino acids. Germline-derived CDR1 and CDR2 are MNHNS and SASEGT. Here the CDR3 DNA reads TGTGCCAGCAGGCCCCCCCACAATGAACAGTTCTTC. The encoded protein is CASRPPHNEQFF.

This clonotype was found many times. V usage is TRBV20-1 and J usage is TRBJ2-1; the match to TRBD2 covers 11 bases. Germline CDR1 and CDR2: DFQATT and SNEGSKA (reference sequence). The CDR3 loop spans 12 amino acids. The V segment lost 6 bases and the J segment 9 bases; nucleotides outside the gene matches: 4. In nucleotides, the CDR3 is TGCAGTGCAAGACTAGCGGGAAGTGAGCAGTTCTTC. It specifies CSARLAGSEQFF.

This clonotype came up many times. The gene calls are TRBV12-3 or TRBV12-4 and TRBJ2-7; possibly TRBD2 for D (7 bases). There are 12 residues in the CDR3. Trimming stripped 5 bases from V and 5 bases from J, with 10 bases between. The CDR3 region is CASSRGGNEQYF. CDR3 sequence (DNA): TGTGCCAGCAGTAGGGGGGGCAACGAGCAGTACTTC.

This clonotype has ten or more counts. The rearrangement uses TRBV20-1 and TRBJ2-5; the match to TRBD1 covers 9 bases. This CDR3 region has 13 residues. CDR1 DFQATT and CDR2 SNEGSKA come from the germline V gene (reference sequence). CDR3 amino acids: CSFTGGSGETQYF. DNA for the CDR3: TGCAGCTTCACAGGGGGCAGCGGTGAGACCCAGTACTTC.

This chain links TRBV6-9 with TRBJ2-1; D might be TRBD1 (6 bases). The CDR3 has 13 amino acids. V lost 3 bases to trimming and J lost 9 bases, with 12 bases between them. Germline V gene data show CDR1 as MNHGY and CDR2 as SVAAGI. DNA for the CDR3: TGTGCCAGCAGTTACGATCCAGGGGCTGAGCAGTTCTTC. This gives the protein CASSYDPGAEQFF.

This clonotype came up many times. J is TRBJ1-5 and V is TRBV6-2 or TRBV6-3, with D perhaps TRBD1 (5 bases). Between the trimmed V and J ends, which lost 2 bases and 1 base, there was a span of 18 bases. The CDR3 loop spans 18 amino acids. CDR1 is MNHEY and CDR2 is SVGEGT in the germline V gene. CDR3 sequence reads: CASSYGPGQGLSNQPQHF. CDR3 nucleotides: TGTGCCAGCAGTTACGGACCAGGCCAGGGTCTGAGCAATCAGCCCCAGCATTTT.

This clonotype appeared many times. The CDR3: CASSLGDSSGNTIYF. The CDR3 DNA reads TGTGCCAGCAGCTTGGGCGACAGCTCTGGAAACACCATATATTTT. This chain joins TRBV7-2 and TRBJ1-3; D is possibly TRBD1 (5 bases). This CDR3 comprises 15 residues. With 3 bases removed from V and 0 bases from J, the gap between germline ends came to 9 bases. The germline V gene encodes CDR1 SGHTA and CDR2 FQGNSA.

This chain links TRBV30 with TRBJ1-2; perhaps TRBD1 as D (6 bases). Between the trimmed V and J ends, which lost 0 bases and 4 bases, there was a span of 12 bases. Germline V gives CDR1 GTSNPN, CDR2 SVGIG (reference sequence). CDR3 length: 14 amino acids. As DNA, the CDR3 is TGTGCCTGGAGTGTACTGGCCAGGGGCTATGGCTACACCTTC. Amino acids: CAWSVLARGYGYTF. Based on the CDR3 plus reference TRBV30 and TRBJ1-2, the full variable domain is SQTIHQWPATLVQPVGSPLSLECTVEGTSNPNLYWYRQAAGRGLQLLFYSVGIGQISSEVPQNLSASRPQDRQFILSSKKLLLSDSGFYLCAWSVLARGYGYTFGSGTRLTVV.

The table lists this clonotype with many counts. The chain has TRBV7-2 and TRBJ1-5, with unresolved D. V lost 2 bases and J lost 2, with 7 bases in between. The CDR3 sequence is 14 residues long. Germline V gene lookup returns CDR1 SGHTA and CDR2 FQGNSA. This CDR3 reads CASSLQAGNQPQHF. The CDR3 coding sequence is TGTGCCAGCAGCTTACAGGCGGGCAATCAGCCCCAGCATTTT.

This chain links TRBV20-1 with TRBJ2-1; 8 positions agree with TRBD2. CDR1 DFQATT and CDR2 SNEGSKA come from the germline V gene (reference sequence). The V segment lost 3 bases and the J segment 7 bases; nucleotides outside the gene matches: 2. The CDR3 totals 12 residues. CDR3 nucleotides: TGCAGTGCTAGCGGGGGGGTAAATGAGCAGTTCTTC. It is translated as CSASGGVNEQFF.

On this clonotype itself: One base away lies a much larger clone, so this may be a sequencing read error. The rearrangement uses TRBV10-3 and TRBJ2-3; TRBD1 agrees at 12 bases. CDR3 length equals 15 residues. The V gene's germline CDR1 is ENHRY and CDR2 SYGVKD. Written as DNA, the CDR3 is TGTGCCATCAACCCCGGGACAGGGGGCACAGATACGCAGTGTTTT. Translation gives CAINPGTGGTDTQCF.

In its sample, this clonotype was seen a few times. This chain uses TRBV7-2 with TRBJ1-4, with unresolved D. This CDR3 has 14 residues. The germline CDR1 and CDR2 sequences are SGHTA and FQGNSA. V was pared by 3 bases and J by 3 bases, with 8 bases between. CDR3 nucleotides: TGTGCCAGCAGCTTCTTCTCCTCTAATGAAAAACTGTTTTTT. Its protein is CASSFFSSNEKLFF.

The rearrangement uses TRBV6-2 or TRBV6-3 and TRBJ2-5; 11 bases match TRBD2. Germline CDR1 reads MNHEY; CDR2 reads SVGEGT. V lost 5 bases, J lost 6 bases, and 8 bases stayed unmatched. The CDR3 spans 15 residues. The CDR3 DNA is TGTGCCAGCAGTACACATAGCGGGGGGGCGAAGACCCAGTACTTC. Protein product: CASSTHSGGAKTQYF.

The sample holds a few counts of this clonotype. The chain has TRBV5-4 and TRBJ2-5; no definite D call. Germline V gene lookup returns CDR1 SGHNT and CDR2 YYREEE (reference sequence). Trimming removed 4 bases from V and 1 base from J, with 8 bases in between. There are 13 residues in the CDR3. This chain's CDR3 is CASSLDTQETQYF. CDR3 in DNA: TGTGCCAGCAGCCTAGACACCCAAGAGACCCAGTACTTC.

The genes are TRBV24-1 and TRBJ1-5; possible D gene TRBD1, 5 bases. CDR3 length equals 15 residues. CDR1 is KGHDR, CDR2 SFDVKD, per germline. V was pared by 7 bases and J by 0 bases, with 12 bases between. CDR3 in DNA: TGTGCCACCAGAGGTCGACAGTATAGCAATCAGCCCCAGCATTTT. Protein sequence: CATRGRQYSNQPQHF.

The V call is TRBV4-3, the J call TRBJ1-1; no clear D gene. Germline CDR1 reads LGHNA; CDR2 reads YSLEER. V shed 0 bases and J shed 0 bases, with 8 bases lying between them. The CDR3 extends over 15 amino acids. The CDR3 DNA reads as TGCGCCAGCAGCCAAGAAGCCGGTATGAACACTGAAGCTTTCTTT. This encodes CASSQEAGMNTEAFF.

In regard to this clonotype: A far larger clone is one base from this, pointing to a likely read error. This chain links TRBV5-8 with TRBJ2-1, with D possibly matching TRBD1 (6 bases). The V gene's germline CDR1 is SGHTS and CDR2 YDEGEE. V lost 5 bases, J lost 5 bases, and 14 bases lay in between. The CDR3 spans 14 residues. The CDR3 loop is CASRSRDRNNEQFF. CDR3 coding DNA: TGTGCCAGCAGATCCCGAGACAGGAACAATGAGCAGTTCTTC.

This clonotype has at least ten counts. The chain is built from TRBV28 and TRBJ1-1; D might be TRBD1 (6 bases). The CDR3 spans 14 residues. The germline V gene encodes CDR1 MDHEN and CDR2 SYDVKM. V was cut by 2 bases and J by 7 bases, with 14 bases left in between. CDR3 in DNA: TGTGCCAGCAGTTTAGAGGGGGGGCTTGGTGAAGCTTTCTTT. Its translation: CASSLEGGLGEAFF. The variable domain in full, with the rest retrieved from reference TRBV28 and TRBJ1-1, is DVKVTQSSRYLVKRTGEKVFLECVQDMDHENMFWYRQDPGLGLRLIYFSYDVKMKEKGDIPEGYSVSREKKERFSLILESASTNQTSMYLCASSLEGGLGEAFFGQGTRLTVV.

This clonotype appeared many times. V is TRBV4-3 and J is TRBJ2-7; TRBD2 matches 9 bases. This CDR3 is built from 15 residues. The junction had 3 bases not matched to a gene; V was cut back by 1 base and J by 2 bases. Germline CDR1 reads LGHNA; CDR2 reads YSLEER. The CDR3 nucleotides read TGCGCCAGCAGCCAAGGAGCGGGGGGAGCCTACGAGCAGTACTTC. Protein: CASSQGAGGAYEQYF.

In its sample, this clonotype was seen many times. The chain employs TRBV6-2 or TRBV6-3 and TRBJ2-6, with D tentatively TRBD1 (6 bases). The V gene lost 5 bases and the J gene lost 3 bases, with 8 bases spanning the gap. This CDR3 has 14 amino acids. The germline V gene encodes CDR1 MNHEY and CDR2 SVGEGT. Here the CDR3 DNA reads TGTGCCAGCAGTAACAGGGTTGGGGCCAACGTCCTGACTTTC. It codes for CASSNRVGANVLTF.

This clonotype came up many times. The chain joins TRBV7-9 to TRBJ2-1, with 7 nucleotides matching TRBD2. CDR3 length: 16 amino acids. The V and J ends lost 1 base and 5 bases, in that order; junction bases with no gene match: 8. CDR1 SEHNR and CDR2 FQNEAQ come from the germline V gene (reference sequence). CDR3: CASSLGLAQFNNEQFF. The CDR3, as DNA: TGTGCCAGCAGCTTAGGACTAGCCCAATTCAACAATGAGCAGTTCTTC.

This clonotype was picked up many times. The chain couples TRBV20-1 to TRBJ2-6, with TRBD1 as a possible D gene (5 bases). Germline V gene data show CDR1 as DFQATT and CDR2 as SNEGSKA (reference sequence). V lost 4 bases, J lost 0 bases, and 16 bases lay in between. The CDR3 length is 17 residues. CDR3: CSAIQVLKPSGANVLTF. Here the CDR3 DNA reads TGCAGTGCTATACAGGTCCTTAAACCCTCTGGGGCCAACGTCCTGACTTTC.

This clonotype has a count of ten or more. V usage is TRBV18 and J usage is TRBJ2-3; D assignment may be TRBD1 or TRBD2 (5 bases each). Trimming removed 5 bases at V and 0 bases at J, with 6 bases between. CDR3 length equals 13 residues. Germline assignment: CDR1 KGHSH and CDR2 LQKENI. CDR3 in amino acids: CASSWGSTDTQYF. The DNA of the CDR3 is TGTGCCAGCTCATGGGGGAGCACAGATACGCAGTATTTT.

This clonotype has at least ten counts. The rearrangement links TRBV20-1 to TRBJ2-1; D is ambiguous. The CDR3 extends over 13 amino acids. Germline loops: CDR1 DFQATT, CDR2 SNEGSKA (reference sequence). Trimming took off 4 bases at V and 4 bases at J, with 11 bases between the two ends. Written as DNA, the CDR3 is TGCAGTGCTAATATACGGCGGTACAATGAGCAGTTCTTC. As protein: CSANIRRYNEQFF.